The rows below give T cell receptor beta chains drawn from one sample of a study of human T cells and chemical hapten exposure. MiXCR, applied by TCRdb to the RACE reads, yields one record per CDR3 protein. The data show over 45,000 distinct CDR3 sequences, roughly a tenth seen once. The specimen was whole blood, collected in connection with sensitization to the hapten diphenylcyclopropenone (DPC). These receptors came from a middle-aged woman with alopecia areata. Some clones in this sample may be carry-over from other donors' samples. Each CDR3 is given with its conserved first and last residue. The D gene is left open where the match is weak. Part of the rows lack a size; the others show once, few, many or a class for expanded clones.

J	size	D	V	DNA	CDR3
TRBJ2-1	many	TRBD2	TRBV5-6	TGTGCCAGCAGCTCTGACAGGATGACTAGCGGGGGGAGCTCCTACAATGAGCAGTTCTTC	CASSSDRMTSGGSSYNEQFF
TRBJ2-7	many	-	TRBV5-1	TGCGCCAGCAGCTTGGTCCCCGGTGCTCCTACCGAGCAGTACTTC	CASSLVPGAPTEQYF
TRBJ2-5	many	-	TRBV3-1	TGTGCCAGCAGCCGTCGTATCCAAGAGACCCAGTACTTC	CASSRRIQETQYF
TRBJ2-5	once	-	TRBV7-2	TGTGCCAGCAGCTTAGGCAGGGCTAAAGAGACCCAGTACTTC	CASSLGRAKETQYF
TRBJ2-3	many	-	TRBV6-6	TGTGCCAGCAGTTACTTCCGGGCCGGAGGCACAGATACGCAGTATTTT	CASSYFRAGGTDTQYF
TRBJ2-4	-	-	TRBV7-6	TGTGCCAGCAGCTCCGGACGGAGAAAAAACATTCAGTACTTC	CASSSGRRKNIQYF
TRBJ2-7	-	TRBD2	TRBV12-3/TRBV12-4	TGTGCCAGCAGTTTCCAATGGGGTAGCGGGGGAGCAACCTACGAGCAGTACTTC	CASSFQWGSGGATYEQYF
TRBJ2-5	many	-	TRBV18	TGTGCCAGCTCACCACCGTGGGGACGGGGAGAGACCCAGTACTTC	CASSPPWGRGETQYF
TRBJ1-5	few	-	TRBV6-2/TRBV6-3	TGTGCCAGCAGGTTTCAGGGGATGGAAAGCCAGCCCCAGCATTTT	CASRFQGMESQPQHF
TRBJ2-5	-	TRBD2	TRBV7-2	TGTGCCAGCAGCCCGCGGGAGGGCCTACAAGAGACCCAGTACTTC	CASSPREGLQETQYF
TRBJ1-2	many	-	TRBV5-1	TGCGCCAGCAGCAGAGCTAACTATGGCTACACCTTC	CASSRANYGYTF
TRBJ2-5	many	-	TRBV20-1	TGCAGTGGTATCGCGGGGCAAGAGACCCAGTACTTC	CSGIAGQETQYF
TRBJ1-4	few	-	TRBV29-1	TGCAGCGTTGTTTCAGGGAATAAACTGTTTTTT	CSVVSGNKLFF
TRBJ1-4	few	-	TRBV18	TGTGCCAGCGCTGAGGGCCAAACTCGGGAAAAACTGTTTTTT	CASAEGQTREKLFF
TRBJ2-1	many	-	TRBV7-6	TGTGCCAGCAGCTTAGACGAGCGAAACAATGAGCAGTTCTTC	CASSLDERNNEQFF
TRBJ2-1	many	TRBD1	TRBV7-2	TGTGCCAGCAGCTTGGAACAGGGGGCCGTCTACAATGAGCAGTTCTTC	CASSLEQGAVYNEQFF
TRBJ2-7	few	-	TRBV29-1	TGCAGCGTGGGCGTCTCCGAGCAGTACTTC	CSVGVSEQYF
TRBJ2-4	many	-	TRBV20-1	TGCAGTGCTAGGGCGGTAGACAAAAACATTCAGTACTTC	CSARAVDKNIQYF
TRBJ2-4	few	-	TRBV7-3	TGTGCCAGCAGCGAAACAGGCTTAGCCAAAAACATTCAGTACTTC	CASSETGLAKNIQYF
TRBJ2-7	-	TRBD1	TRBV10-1	TGCGCAGCAGGGGGACAGGAGGATCGTTACGAGCAGTACTTC	CAAGGQEDRYEQYF
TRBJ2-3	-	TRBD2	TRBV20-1	TGCAGTGCTCGGACTAGCGAGAACACAGATACGCAGTATTTT	CSARTSENTDTQYF
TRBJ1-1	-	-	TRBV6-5	TGTGCCAGCAGTTCCTCGGACGGATACACTGAAGCTTTCTTT	CASSSSDGYTEAFF
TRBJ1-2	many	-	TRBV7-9	TGTGCCAGCAGCTTAGAGGGGGGGTCCCATGGCTACACCTTC	CASSLEGGSHGYTF
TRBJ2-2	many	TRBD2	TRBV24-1	TGTGCCACCAGTGATCCCTTAGCGGGGAACACCGGGGAGCTGTTTTTT	CATSDPLAGNTGELFF
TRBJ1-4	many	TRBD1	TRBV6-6	TGTGCCAGCAGTTCTCAAGCGACACCGGGACAGGGGAATGAAAAACTGTTTTTT	CASSSQATPGQGNEKLFF
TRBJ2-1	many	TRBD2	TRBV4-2	TGTGCCAGCAGCCGCATACTAGCGGGGGGCGTCAATGAGCAGTTCTTC	CASSRILAGGVNEQFF
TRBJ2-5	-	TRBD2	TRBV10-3	TGTGCCATCAGCCCCGGGACTAACCAAGAGACCCAGTACTTC	CAISPGTNQETQYF
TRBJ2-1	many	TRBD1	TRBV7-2	TGTGCCAGCAGCCCTGGACAGGGGATCTACAATGAGCAGTTCTTC	CASSPGQGIYNEQFF
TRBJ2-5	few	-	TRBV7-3	TGTGCCAGCAGCTTAAGTGGCCGGGGAGAGACCCAGTACTTC	CASSLSGRGETQYF
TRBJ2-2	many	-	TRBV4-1	TGCGCCAGCAGCCAAGATACGATCGGGGAGCTGTTTTTT	CASSQDTIGELFF
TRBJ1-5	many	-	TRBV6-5	TGTGCCAGCAGTTACTCGATAGGAAGCAATCAGCCCCAGCATTTT	CASSYSIGSNQPQHF
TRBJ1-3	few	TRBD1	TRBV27	TGTGCCAGCAGACTCACCGGGACAGGGATAGGAAACACCATATATTTT	CASRLTGTGIGNTIYF
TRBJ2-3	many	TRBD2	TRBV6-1	TGTGCCAGCAGTTTCTCAGTCCGCGGGGGGGCCGGTACGCAGTATTTT	CASSFSVRGGAGTQYF
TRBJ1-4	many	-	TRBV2	TGTGCCAGCAGTGGGGCCCCGATGGGACTGTTTTTT	CASSGAPMGLFF